One sample yielded the 29 T cell receptor beta chains listed below, sequenced in a study of cytomegalovirus exposure and HLA in healthy donors. The PCR contained 60 Vbeta and 13 Jbeta primers. TCRdb keeps only in-frame clones here, not all; method: immunoSEQ multiplex PCR. The sample includes over 130,000 clones, approximately 85% of them seen just once. Input material: PBMCs. Source of these receptors: a woman aged 40-49 years in good health and CMV-seronegative.

This chain connects TRBV5-1 to TRBJ1-1; the D is unclear. Trimming took 4 bases from V and 4 from J, leaving 8 bases between them. This CDR3 region has 12 residues. CDR1 is SGHRS and CDR2 is YFSETQ in the germline V gene. CDR3 sequence: CASSQQSTEAFF. CDR3 DNA sequence: TGCGCCAGCAGCCAACAGAGCACTGAAGCTTTCTTT.

Concerning this clone itself: Within the sample, other DNA sequences also encode this same CDR3. The genes are TRBV28 and TRBJ1-1; D call uncertain. This CDR3 comprises 15 residues. Trimming pared 6 bases from V and 5 bases from J, leaving 19 bases between. The germline V gene has CDR1 MDHEN and CDR2 SYDVKM. CDR3 DNA: TGTGCCAGCAGCTCCCCTCGGGGAATGCGGACTGAAGCTTTCTTT. Protein product: CASSSPRGMRTEAFF.

This chain links TRBV5-1 with TRBJ2-7, with a possible D match to TRBD1 (6 bases). V lost 6 bases to trimming and J lost 4 bases, with 17 bases between them. This CDR3 is built from 14 residues. CDR1 and CDR2 from the germline V gene are SGHRS and YFSETQ. The CDR3 bases are TGCGCCAGCACCATGTCAGGGGTAGGGTACGAGCAGTACTTC. It specifies CASTMSGVGYEQYF.

This clone was counted only a few times. The chain has TRBV6-5 and TRBJ1-2, with D unresolved. This CDR3 has 15 amino acids. The germline V gene has CDR1 MNHEY and CDR2 SVGAGI. Trimming left V 2 bases short and J 0 bases short, with 10 bases between. The CDR3 is CASSYLPTANYGYTF. CDR3 bases: TGTGCCAGCAGTTACCTACCCACAGCTAACTATGGCTACACCTTC.

The V and J genes are TRBV4-3 and TRBJ2-5, with TRBD2 matching over 14 bases. Germline V gene data show CDR1 as LGHNA and CDR2 as YSLEER. This CDR3 is built from 16 residues. V was pared by 1 base and J by 3 bases, with 1 base of the junction left unmatched. The CDR3: CASSQGLAGGEETQYF. The CDR3 DNA reads as TGCGCCAGCAGCCAAGGACTAGCGGGAGGGGAAGAGACCCAGTACTTC.

The CDR3, as DNA: TGTGCCAGCTCACCAGTATTCCAGACAGGGCAAGAGACCCAGTACTTC. It yields the protein CASSPVFQTGQETQYF. The chain carries TRBV18 and TRBJ2-5; TRBD1 matches 7 bases. This CDR3 comprises 16 residues. The V gene's germline CDR1 is KGHSH and CDR2 LQKENI. J gave up 2 bases and V 2 bases, and 8 bases lay outside the gene matches.

The chain has TRBV7-9 and TRBJ1-1, with D perhaps TRBD1 (5 bases). The V gene lost 0 bases and the J gene lost 5 bases, with 13 bases spanning the gap. This CDR3 comprises 15 residues. Germline V gene sequence: CDR1 SEHNR, CDR2 FQNEAQ (reference sequence). For the CDR3, the DNA is TGTGCCAGCAGCTTAGCCGGGCAGGGTGAGACTGAAGCTTTCTTT. Translated, it gives CASSLAGQGETEAFF. The whole variable domain, remainder taken from reference TRBV7-9 and TRBJ1-1, is DTGVSQNPRHKITKRGQNVTFRCDPISEHNRLYWYRQTLGQGPEFLTYFQNEAQLEKSRLLSDRFSAERPKGSFSTLEIQRTEQGDSAMYLCASSLAGQGETEAFFGQGTRLTVV.

The table lists this clone with a few counts. The chain carries TRBV9 and TRBJ1-3; TRBD1 matches at 7 bases. The trim removed 4 bases at V and 0 bases at J, leaving 13 bases unmatched. Germline loops: CDR1 SGDLS, CDR2 YYNGEE. The CDR3 is 18 amino acids. The CDR3 spells CASSSPLPGTASGNTIYF. CDR3 coding DNA: TGTGCCAGCAGCTCTCCCTTACCCGGGACAGCCTCTGGAAACACCATATATTTT.

This sequence joins TRBV4-2 and TRBJ1-1; TRBD1 might be the D (6 bases). CDR1 LGHNA and CDR2 YNFKEQ come from the germline V gene. V gave up 0 bases and J gave up 3 bases, with 8 bases separating them. CDR3 length: 14 residues. The CDR3 bases are TGTGCCAGCAGCCAAGAAACAGGGTACACTGAAGCTTTCTTT. It yields the protein CASSQETGYTEAFF.

The chain employs TRBV6-5 and TRBJ1-2, with 9 bases aligning to TRBD1. The length of the CDR3 is 15 residues. V dropped 4 bases and J dropped 7; count of bases not matched to a gene: 10. From germline, CDR1 is MNHEY and CDR2 SVGAGI. The CDR3 coding sequence is TGTGCCAGCAGTTCACCTCACCGGGACAGGGCTGGCTACACCTTC. This sequence encodes CASSSPHRDRAGYTF.

V usage is TRBV28 and J usage is TRBJ2-7, with 10 bases lining up with TRBD1. This CDR3 has 16 amino acids. In germline, CDR1 is MDHEN, CDR2 SYDVKM. Losses at the gene ends were 4 bases for V and 0 bases for J; bases not matched to a gene: 6. The CDR3 sequence: CASSSSGTGASYEQYF. CDR3 coding DNA: TGTGCCAGCAGTTCATCCGGGACAGGGGCCTCCTACGAGCAGTACTTC.

Here the CDR3 reads CASTPPGTGGYNEQFF. The CDR3 DNA reads as TGTGCCAGCACTCCCCCCGGGACAGGGGGATACAATGAGCAGTTCTTC. V usage is TRBV6-6 and J usage is TRBJ2-1; 11 nucleotides line up with TRBD1. This CDR3 contains 16 residues. From germline, CDR1 is MNHNY and CDR2 SVGAGI (reference sequence). V was pared by 7 bases and J by 4 bases, with 9 bases of the junction left unmatched.

J is TRBJ1-4 and V is TRBV30; D is perhaps TRBD1 (5 bases). Germline CDR1 and CDR2: GTSNPN and SVGIG (reference sequence). The CDR3 is 14 amino acids. V was cut by 5 bases and J by 0 bases, with 10 bases left in between. CDR3 loop: CAWRATATNEKLFF. CDR3 in DNA: TGTGCCTGGCGGGCGACAGCAACTAATGAAAAACTGTTTTTT.

V usage is TRBV5-8 and J usage is TRBJ2-7; possibly TRBD2 for D (7 bases). V lost 4 bases to trimming and J lost 0 bases, with 14 bases between them. The CDR3 runs to 15 residues. Germline CDR1 and CDR2: SGHTS and YDEGEE. The CDR3: CASSLGGQPSYEQYF. For the CDR3, the DNA is TGTGCCAGCAGCCTGGGGGGGCAACCCTCCTACGAGCAGTACTTC.

This clone was detected once. The CDR3 here is CASSPKEAGLYGYTF. The CDR3 DNA is TGTGCCAGCAGTCCTAAGGAGGCCGGCCTCTATGGCTACACCTTC. The V and J genes are TRBV6-6 and TRBJ1-2, with D unclear. Looked up from germline, CDR1 is MNHNY and CDR2 is SVGAGI (reference sequence). This CDR3 has 15 amino acids. V was clipped by 5 bases and J by 4 bases, with 17 bases between them.

The rearrangement links TRBV7-2 to TRBJ2-7; 10 nucleotides align to TRBD2. The V gene's germline CDR1 is SGHTA and CDR2 FQGNSA. The ends lost 2 bases at V and 6 bases at J; junction bases unmatched: 7. The CDR3 spans 15 residues. CDR3 protein: CASSLQTSGLSEQYF. The CDR3 bases are TGTGCCAGCAGCTTACAGACTAGCGGGTTAAGCGAGCAGTACTTC. Variable domain in full (rest from reference TRBV7-2 and TRBJ2-7): GAGVSQSPSNKVTEKGKDVELRCDPISGHTALYWYRQSLGQGLEFLIYFQGNSAPDKSGLPSDRFSAERTGGSVSTLTIQRTQQEDSAVYLCASSLQTSGLSEQYFGPGTRLTVT.

CDR3 DNA sequence: TGTGCCAGCAGTGAATTGGGACAGGGATTCAATGAAAAACTGTTTTTT. Protein product: CASSELGQGFNEKLFF. The V gene is TRBV6-1, the J gene TRBJ1-4; 9 bases line up with TRBD1. Germline V gives CDR1 MNHNS, CDR2 SASEGT. The CDR3 totals 16 residues. V shed 2 bases, J shed 5 bases, and the junction held 6 bases outside the gene matches.

The rearrangement joins TRBV6-1 to TRBJ2-5; 14 bases are shared with TRBD2. CDR1 and CDR2 from the germline V gene are MNHNS and SASEGT. The CDR3 runs to 15 residues. With V trimmed by 4 bases and J by 5 bases, 3 bases remained unmatched. This chain's CDR3 is CASSGGTSGSETQYF. CDR3 DNA sequence: TGTGCCAGCAGTGGCGGGACTAGCGGGAGTGAGACCCAGTACTTC.

The V call is TRBV7-8, the J call TRBJ1-4, with 8 nucleotides matching TRBD1. V gave up 5 bases and J gave up 8 bases; unmatched junction bases: 13. In germline, CDR1 is SGHVS, CDR2 FQNEAQ. The CDR3 has 16 amino acids. CDR3 bases: TGTGCCAGCAGCCCCAAAGGAGGACAGGGCGGCGAAAAACTGTTTTTT. Protein sequence: CASSPKGGQGGEKLFF.

The V and J genes are TRBV6-1 and TRBJ2-5; D is ambiguous. CDR1 is MNHNS, CDR2 SASEGT, per germline. Trimming pared 7 bases from V and 3 bases from J, leaving 6 bases between. The CDR3 runs to 11 residues. The CDR3 region has the DNA TGTGCCAGCAAGCTTGAAGAGACCCAGTACTTC. Translation: CASKLEETQYF.

This clone was detected only a few times. This chain connects TRBV14 to TRBJ1-1; TRBD1 aligns across 7 bases. The length of the CDR3 is 13 residues. CDR1 is SGHDN and CDR2 is FVKESK in the germline V gene. The junction had 4 bases not matched to a gene; V was cut back by 3 bases and J by 6 bases. CDR3 coding DNA: TGTGCCAGCAGCCACCCGGACAGGTCTGAAGCTTTCTTT. Its protein is CASSHPDRSEAFF.

V gene TRBV6-5 combines with J gene TRBJ2-5; maybe TRBD2 (6 bases). The DNA end lines up better with TRBJ2-7; the J call may be wrong. CDR1 MNHEY and CDR2 SVGAGI come from the germline V gene. CDR3 length equals 15 residues. The CDR3 sequence is CASSYGGKSSYEQYF. As DNA, the CDR3 is TGTGCCAGCAGTTACGGCGGGAAGAGCTCCTACGAGCAGTACTTC.

The CDR3 nucleotides read TGCGCCAGCAGCCAAGAAGGGGGCAGGGTTGATTCACCCCTCCACTTT. It codes for CASSQEGGRVDSPLHF. This chain links TRBV4-3 with TRBJ1-6, with 7 bases identical to TRBD1. The V and J ends lost 0 bases and 8 bases, in that order; junction bases with no gene match: 7. This CDR3 comprises 16 residues. Germline V gene data show CDR1 as LGHNA and CDR2 as YSLEER.

This chain connects TRBV19 to TRBJ1-5; 10 bases line up with TRBD1. This CDR3 spans 15 amino acids. CDR1 is LNHDA, CDR2 SQIVND, per germline (reference sequence). Unmatched junction bases numbered 6, after V lost 8 bases and J lost 2 bases. DNA of the CDR3: TGTGCCAGTTCCGACAGGGGGCAAGGCAATCAGCCCCAGCATTTT. It codes for CASSDRGQGNQPQHF.

This clone has a single count. This chain links TRBV28 with TRBJ2-7; weak D call: TRBD1 (6 bases). Trimming pared 6 bases from V and 5 bases from J, leaving 14 bases between. This CDR3 region has 13 residues. CDR1 and CDR2 (germline): MDHEN, SYDVKM. The CDR3 loop reads CASSPGQTDEQYF. CDR3 nucleotides: TGTGCCAGCAGCCCCGGACAGACGGACGAGCAGTACTTC.

This chain uses TRBV11-3 with TRBJ2-1; D not resolved. CDR1 and CDR2 from the germline V gene are SGHNT and YENEEA. The CDR3 covers 13 residues. V was trimmed by 1 base and J by 7 bases, leaving 8 bases between them. In DNA, the CDR3 is TGTGCCAGCAGCTTAGGTGACTCTAATGAGCAGTTCTTC. Encoded protein: CASSLGDSNEQFF.

CDR3 sequence: CASSQVTSGSFDEQFF. The DNA for the CDR3 is TGTGCCAGCAGCCAAGTAACTAGCGGGAGTTTCGATGAGCAGTTCTTC. V and J are TRBV4-2 and TRBJ2-1; 11 positions match TRBD2. This CDR3 is built from 16 residues. V shed 1 base, J shed 8 bases, and the junction held 7 bases outside the gene matches. Germline values: CDR1 LGHNA, CDR2 YNFKEQ.

The rearrangement links TRBV5-6 to TRBJ2-7; D ambiguous. Trimming cost V 0 bases and J 4 bases, with 14 bases left between them. Germline V CDR1 and CDR2: SGHDT, YYEEEE. The CDR3 has 15 amino acids. CDR3: CASSLVRYYSYEQYF. The CDR3 region has the DNA TGTGCCAGCAGCTTGGTGCGTTATTATTCTTACGAGCAGTACTTC.

Comment on this clone: An end of the junction differs from the germline gene, which may be a read error. The rearrangement uses TRBV7-9 and TRBJ1-5, with D possibly TRBD1 on 6 matching bases. The CDR3 has 13 amino acids. CDR1 is SEHNR and CDR2 is FQNEAQ in the germline V gene (reference sequence). The CDR3 DNA reads as TGTTCCAGCAGCTTAGAGACAGGCCAGCCCCAGCATTTT. Translation: CSSSLETGQPQHF.